Presented here are 28 T cell receptor beta chains from one specimen sequenced in a study of blood T cells in healthy people across ages. A sample-barcoded 5' primer and a J-beta primer mix were used in a second PCR of about 7 to 11 cycles. One entry per CDR3 protein, called by TCRdb with MiXCR from the 5' RACE reads. Here the sample spans some 1,500,000 distinct CDR3 sequences, about 42% being singletons. The specimen sequenced was blood. All receptors come from a woman aged 18 to 35 in good health.

The gene calls are TRBV21-1 and TRBJ2-1; the DNA was not compared with TRBD2, the D call given in the table. TRBV21-1 is flagged as a pseudogene. This CDR3 has 17 residues. CDR3 DNA: TGTGTCAGCAGCAACCGAACGGCTAGCGGGGGTCGCAATGAGCAGTTCTTC. As protein: CVSSNRTASGGRNEQFF.

This clonotype was observed a few times. The chain employs TRBV7-9 and TRBJ2-5; 9 nucleotides line up with TRBD2. Germline loops: CDR1 SEHNR, CDR2 FQNEAQ (reference sequence). CDR3 length: 17 amino acids. V trimming: 0 bases; J trimming: 4 bases; junction bases outside the gene matches: 9. The CDR3 loop is CASSLAVQRGVSETQYF. The CDR3 nucleotides are TGTGCCAGCAGCTTAGCGGTCCAGCGGGGGGTTTCAGAGACCCAGTACTTC.

This clonotype was found a few times. The rearrangement links TRBV7-9 to TRBJ2-7; no firm D call. Trimming removed 5 bases from V and 1 base from J, with 6 bases in between. The CDR3 consists of 12 residues. CDR1 and CDR2 from the germline V gene are SEHNR and FQNEAQ (reference sequence). Written as DNA, the CDR3 is TGTGCCAGCAGCGCACGTTCCTACGAGCAGTACTTC. This codes for CASSARSYEQYF.

The chain uses TRBV7-9 and TRBJ2-1; 10 nucleotides align to TRBD2. This CDR3 is built from 18 residues. CDR1 and CDR2 (germline): SEHNR, FQNEAQ (reference sequence). After removal of 4 bases from V and 5 bases from J, the junction contained 14 bases not matched to a gene. CDR3 sequence reads: CASSSSHNSGGPNNEQFF. The CDR3 DNA follows: TGTGCCAGCAGCTCCTCCCATAATAGCGGGGGGCCCAACAATGAGCAGTTCTTC.

The CDR3 loop is CASETRAQGQETQYF. In DNA form, the CDR3 reads TGTGCCAGCGAGACCCGGGCGCAGGGGCAAGAGACCCAGTACTTC. The V call is TRBV7-9, the J call TRBJ2-5; D possibly corresponds to TRBD1 (6 bases). The germline gives CDR1 SEHNR, CDR2 FQNEAQ (reference sequence). The CDR3 covers 15 residues. V was pared by 8 bases and J by 2 bases, with 18 bases between. The full variable domain, rest sourced from reference TRBV7-9 and TRBJ2-5, is DTGVSQNPRHKITKRGQNVTFRCDPISEHNRLYWYRQTLGQGPEFLTYFQNEAQLEKSRLLSDRFSAERPKGSFSTLEIQRTEQGDSAMYLCASETRAQGQETQYFGPGTRLLVL.

J is TRBJ2-5 and V is TRBV11-2; D may be TRBD2 (6 bases). The tail of the sequence fits TRBJ2-7 better, so the J call may be wrong. The CDR3 extends over 13 amino acids. CDR1 is SGHAT and CDR2 is FQNNGV in the germline V gene. The CDR3 loop reads CASSVWGDDEQYF. The CDR3 region has the DNA TGTGCCAGCAGCGTATGGGGGGACGACGAGCAGTACTTC.

This clonotype was found once. The J gene is TRBJ2-5, the V gene TRBV20-1; D remains unclear. Trimming stripped 4 bases from V and 11 bases from J, with 23 bases between. Germline V gene data show CDR1 as DFQATT and CDR2 as SNEGSKA (reference sequence). The CDR3 covers 14 residues. The CDR3 here is CSAMGAATYNEQYF. CDR3 bases: TGCAGTGCTATGGGTGCTGCAACCTACAATGAGCAGTACTTC.

This clonotype was counted between two and nine times. The chain has TRBV30 and TRBJ1-4, with 8 bases matching TRBD1. V was clipped by 3 bases and J by 7 bases; unmatched bases: 4. The length of the CDR3 is 13 residues. Germline lookup yields CDR1 GTSNPN and CDR2 SVGIG (reference sequence). The CDR3, as DNA: TGTGCCTGGAGGACAGGGGTAATTGAAAAACTGTTTTTT. Its protein is CAWRTGVIEKLFF.

The chain uses TRBV29-1 and TRBJ1-5; 7 bases agree with TRBD1. This CDR3 has 13 amino acids. From germline, CDR1 is SQVTM and CDR2 ANQGSEA. The ends lost 4 bases at V and 7 bases at J; junction bases unmatched: 7. The CDR3 bases are TGCAGCGTTGCGACAGGGAGCGACCAGCCCCAGCATTTT. This encodes CSVATGSDQPQHF.

The rearrangement uses TRBV18 and TRBJ1-1; D remains unclear. V dropped 3 bases and J dropped 0 bases, with 11 bases sitting between them. This CDR3 spans 15 amino acids. Per germline, CDR1 KGHSH and CDR2 LQKENI. The CDR3 DNA reads as TGTGCCAGCTCACCGATGGGTCAGGTGAACACTGAAGCTTTCTTT. Translated, it gives CASSPMGQVNTEAFF.

This chain connects TRBV29-1 to TRBJ1-1; weak D call: TRBD1 (6 bases). The CDR3 totals 13 residues. Trimming took 6 bases from V and 0 from J, leaving 11 bases between them. Looked up from germline, CDR1 is SQVTM and CDR2 is ANQGSEA. CDR3 protein: CSVRDTLNTEAFF. The CDR3 region has the DNA TGCAGCGTCCGGGACACCTTGAACACTGAAGCTTTCTTT.

This clonotype was recorded a few times. The chain combines TRBV7-8 with TRBJ2-3; D gene uncertain. Germline CDR1 and CDR2: SGHVS and FQNEAQ. Trimming pared 2 bases from V and 1 base from J, leaving 13 bases between. The CDR3 sequence is 16 residues long. CDR3 nucleotides: TGTGCCAGCAGCTTATCTCGCGGTATCCGCACAGATACGCAGTATTTT. The encoded protein is CASSLSRGIRTDTQYF.

This clonotype was counted only a few times. The chain joins TRBV9 to TRBJ2-1, with 8 bases fitting TRBD2. J gave up 6 bases and V 0 bases, and 2 bases lay outside the gene matches. The CDR3 is 14 residues long. From germline, CDR1 is SGDLS and CDR2 YYNGEE. The DNA for the CDR3 is TGTGCCAGCAGCGTAGTAGGGACTAGCAATGAGCAGTTCTTC. Its translation: CASSVVGTSNEQFF.

This clonotype was detected once. The chain couples TRBV20-1 to TRBJ1-2; D call uncertain. The CDR3 sequence is 12 residues long. Looked up from germline, CDR1 is DFQATT and CDR2 is SNEGSKA (reference sequence). Trimming removed 3 bases at V and 6 bases at J, with 11 bases between. CDR3 coding DNA: TGCAGTGCTAGCTTACAGAAAAATGGCTACACCTTC. Protein: CSASLQKNGYTF.

This clonotype was counted a few times. J is TRBJ1-4 and V is TRBV4-3; TRBD1 matches at 7 bases. The CDR3 runs 16 residues. Germline V gene lookup returns CDR1 LGHNA and CDR2 YSLEER. The ends lost 0 bases at V and 7 bases at J; junction bases unmatched: 8. The CDR3: CASSQDERTGREKLFF. In nucleotides, the CDR3 is TGCGCCAGCAGCCAAGACGAAAGGACAGGACGTGAAAAACTGTTTTTT.

The V call is TRBV27, the J call TRBJ2-1, with 13 bases that match TRBD2. Germline lookup yields CDR1 MNHEY and CDR2 SMNVEV (reference sequence). V lost 2 bases, J lost 6 bases, and 4 bases stayed unmatched. The CDR3 extends over 16 amino acids. CDR3 DNA: TGTGCCAGCAGTTTACGGGGACTAGCGGGGACCAATGAGCAGTTCTTC. As protein: CASSLRGLAGTNEQFF.

The J gene is TRBJ2-1, the V gene TRBV4-1; 9 bases are shared with TRBD2. The closer fit of TRBJ2-7 to the DNA end suggests the J call may be wrong. The CDR3 runs to 16 residues. The germline CDR1 and CDR2 sequences are MGHRA and YSYEKL. The chain's CDR3 is CASSMGLAFGYNEQYF. The CDR3 DNA reads TGCGCCAGCAGCATGGGACTAGCATTCGGGTACAATGAGCAGTACTTC.

The chain carries TRBV7-8 and TRBJ2-5; D unclear. This CDR3 contains 13 residues. The germline V gene has CDR1 SGHVS and CDR2 FQNEAQ. Trimming pared 5 bases from V and 2 bases from J, leaving 9 bases between. The CDR3 sequence: CASSRAQQETQYF. The CDR3 nucleotides are TGTGCCAGCAGCAGGGCCCAGCAAGAGACCCAGTACTTC.

This clonotype was recorded a few times. The V and J genes are TRBV18 and TRBJ1-4; possible D gene TRBD1, 5 bases. CDR1 and CDR2 (germline): KGHSH, LQKENI. Trimming removed 0 bases from V and 3 bases from J, with 5 bases in between. The CDR3 covers 14 residues. CDR3 bases: TGTGCCAGCTCACCACCAGGGGCTAATGAAAAACTGTTTTTT. Encoded protein: CASSPPGANEKLFF. Full variable domain (rest looked up from reference TRBV18 and TRBJ1-4): NAGVMQNPRHLVRRRGQEARLRCSPMKGHSHVYWYRQLPEEGLKFMVYLQKENIIDESGMPKERFSAEFPKEGPSILRIQQVVRGDSAAYFCASSPPGANEKLFFGSGTQLSVL.

The table lists this clonotype with a few counts. The gene calls are TRBV4-3 and TRBJ2-1; tentatively, D is TRBD2 (6 bases). The V gene's germline CDR1 is LGHNA and CDR2 YSLEER. With 3 bases removed from V and 12 bases from J, the gap between germline ends came to 12 bases. The CDR3 length is 12 residues. The chain's CDR3 is CASSQGDGGQFF. CDR3 sequence (DNA): TGCGCCAGCAGCCAGGGGGACGGGGGGCAGTTCTTC.

To note about this clonotype: A much larger clone is a single base away; this may be a read error. The CDR3 DNA reads TGCGGTGCTAGAGTGGGCGCCGGGTCTTACAATGAGCAGTTCTTC. Amino acid sequence: CGARVGAGSYNEQFF. This rearrangement joins TRBV20-1 to TRBJ2-1; D unclear. The CDR3 runs 15 residues. The germline CDR1 and CDR2 sequences are DFQATT and SNEGSKA (reference sequence).

The CDR3 loop is CSARDVLAGSTDTQYF. CDR3 bases: TGCAGTGCTAGAGATGTGTTAGCGGGGAGCACAGATACGCAGTATTTT. The chain links TRBV20-1 to TRBJ2-3, with 8 bases fitting TRBD2. The junction had 5 bases not matched to a gene; V was cut back by 0 bases and J by 0 bases. The V gene's germline CDR1 is DFQATT and CDR2 SNEGSKA (reference sequence). CDR3 size: 16 residues.

This clonotype has more than one count but fewer than ten. The chain has TRBV20-1 and TRBJ2-1; the D is unclear. This CDR3 contains 12 residues. CDR1 and CDR2 (germline): DFQATT, SNEGSKA (reference sequence). Trimming removed 0 bases at V and 12 bases at J, with 12 bases between. The CDR3 loop is CSARDFGFGQFF. The CDR3 nucleotides read TGCAGTGCTAGAGATTTTGGGTTCGGGCAGTTCTTC.

This chain connects TRBV6-1 to TRBJ2-3; 11 bases map to TRBD2. Germline lookup yields CDR1 MNHNS and CDR2 SASEGT. V shed 6 bases, J shed 3 bases, and the junction held 14 bases outside the gene matches. The length of the CDR3 is 18 residues. CDR3 region: CASSPSRISGGVTDTQYF. CDR3 in DNA: TGTGCCAGCAGCCCATCCCGGATTAGCGGGGGGGTGACAGATACGCAGTATTTT.

In this sample, this clonotype turned up a few times. The rearrangement links TRBV20-1 to TRBJ2-4; TRBD1 is a possible D gene (6 bases). The J call may be mistaken, given a closer DNA end match to TRBJ2-5. CDR3 length: 13 residues. Germline V lookup: CDR1 DFQATT, CDR2 SNEGSKA (reference sequence). The CDR3 region has the DNA TGCAGTGCTAGATTTACAGGGTTAGAGACCCAGTACTTC. Its protein product is CSARFTGLETQYF.

This clonotype was detected only once. This chain uses TRBV7-6 with TRBJ2-5, with D possibly being TRBD2 (5 bases). Trimming left V 1 base short and J 4 bases short, with 13 bases between. The CDR3 consists of 15 residues. CDR1 and CDR2 from the germline V gene are SGHVS and FNYEAQ. In DNA form, the CDR3 reads TGTGCCAGCAGCTTAGATCCGGGAACCCCAGAGACCCAGTACTTC. This translates into CASSLDPGTPETQYF.

The chain links TRBV7-6 to TRBJ2-7; a possible D gene is TRBD2 (6 bases). V lost 0 bases, J lost 6 bases, and 9 bases lay in between. Germline lookup yields CDR1 SGHVS and CDR2 FNYEAQ. The CDR3 consists of 13 residues. The CDR3 reads CASSLARLGEQYF. CDR3 sequence (DNA): TGTGCCAGCAGCTTAGCTAGACTAGGCGAGCAGTACTTC.

The J gene is TRBJ1-1, the V gene TRBV29-1; 8 bases map to TRBD1. CDR3 size: 11 residues. The trim removed 7 bases at V and 6 bases at J, leaving 4 bases unmatched. Germline values: CDR1 SQVTM, CDR2 ANQGSEA. As DNA, the CDR3 is TGCAGCGGCCGACAGGGGTCTGAAGCTTTCTTT. This translates into CSGRQGSEAFF.